One sample yielded the 6 T cell receptor beta chains listed below, sequenced in a study of T cells after yellow fever vaccination. TCRdb used MiXCR to reprocess the 5' RACE reads, holding one entry per CDR3 protein. Of under 500,000 distinct CDR3 sequences listed, roughly a sixth are singletons. The sample was PBMCs, taken before the yellow fever booster vaccination. The source of these receptors is a young man who received the YFV17D yellow fever vaccine.

There are a few counts of this clonotype. The chain couples TRBV5-1 to TRBJ1-1; 10 bases fit TRBD1. Germline values: CDR1 SGHRS, CDR2 YFSETQ. V dropped 5 bases and J dropped 5; count of bases not matched to a gene: 9. This CDR3 has 15 amino acids. Written as DNA, the CDR3 is TGCGCCAGCAGAGACCCCGGGACAGGGGCAACTGAAGCTTTCTTT. It encodes CASRDPGTGATEAFF.

This rearrangement joins TRBV10-2 to TRBJ2-1, with 7 bases identical to TRBD2. Per germline, CDR1 WSHSY and CDR2 SAAADI. Losses at the gene ends were 6 bases for V and 7 bases for J; bases not matched to a gene: 9. This CDR3 spans 14 amino acids. CDR3 sequence: CASSLSGGLNEQFF. CDR3 sequence (DNA): TGCGCCAGCAGCTTATCGGGGGGATTAAATGAGCAGTTCTTC.

V usage is TRBV6-5 and J usage is TRBJ2-6; D remains ambiguous. The germline V and J ends were trimmed by 5 bases and 3 bases, with 8 bases remaining between them. Looked up from germline, CDR1 is MNHEY and CDR2 is SVGAGI. The CDR3 runs to 14 residues. CDR3 sequence: CASSRMSGANVLTF. In nucleotides, the CDR3 is TGTGCCAGCAGTCGCATGAGTGGGGCCAACGTCCTGACTTTC.

This clonotype showed up just a few times. The rearrangement joins TRBV11-2 to TRBJ2-7, with 8 bases fitting TRBD1. The CDR3 runs 16 residues. Germline V CDR1 and CDR2: SGHAT, FQNNGV. The V gene end was trimmed by 0 bases and the J gene end by 2 bases; junction bases not matched to a gene: 6. For the CDR3, the DNA is TGTGCCAGCAGCTTAGATCCCCAGGGGGCCCCCTACGAGCAGTACTTC. Protein: CASSLDPQGAPYEQYF.

The DNA for the CDR3 is TGTGCCAGCAGCGGACAGATACTTAGCACAGATACGCAGTATTTT. Residues: CASSGQILSTDTQYF. The chain links TRBV7-6 to TRBJ2-3, with a possible D match to TRBD1 (6 bases). V lost 5 bases, J lost 0 bases, and 12 bases lay in between. The CDR3 extends over 15 amino acids. Germline lookup yields CDR1 SGHVS and CDR2 FNYEAQ.

The chain joins TRBV12-3 or TRBV12-4 to TRBJ1-1, with D perhaps matching TRBD1 (6 bases). The CDR3 length is 17 residues. V was shortened by 4 bases and J by 3 bases, with 21 bases between the two germline ends. CDR3: CASSSPGEKARYTEAFF. For the CDR3, the DNA is TGTGCCAGCAGTTCCCCAGGGGAAAAAGCCCGTTACACTGAAGCTTTCTTT.